The 2 T cell receptor beta chains reported below all come from one sample, sequenced in a study of PD-1 blockade in classical Hodgkin lymphoma. Following autologous stem cell transplantation, relapse occurred in every patient, and exposure to brentuximab vedotin varied. Measured with immunoSEQ multiplex PCR; TCRdb has only the in-frame clones, and not every one. The data contain 35,000 or so clones, approximately 82% of them singletons. The sequences come from peripheral blood mononuclear cells (PBMCs), collected before the second cycle of nivolumab. Source of these receptors: a human donor with classical Hodgkin lymphoma.

By frequency in the sample, this clone is medium-sized (0.01 to 0.1%). The CDR3 loop is CASSSPGLADPYEQYF. The CDR3 bases are TGTGCCAGCAGCTCTCCGGGACTAGCGGACCCCTACGAGCAGTACTTC. This chain connects TRBV7-2 to TRBJ2-7, with 11 bases aligning to TRBD2. Looked up from germline, CDR1 is SGHTA and CDR2 is FQGNSA. This CDR3 is built from 16 residues. V shed 4 bases, J shed 2 bases, and the junction held 7 bases outside the gene matches. Looking up the rest from reference TRBV7-2 and TRBJ2-7 gives the full variable domain: GAGVSQSPSNKVTEKGKDVELRCDPISGHTALYWYRQSLGQGLEFLIYFQGNSAPDKSGLPSDRFSAERTGGSVSTLTIQRTQQEDSAVYLCASSSPGLADPYEQYFGPGTRLTVT.

This sequence joins TRBV5-1 and TRBJ1-6; 7 positions match TRBD1. The length of the CDR3 is 13 residues. The ends lost 4 bases at V and 9 bases at J; junction bases unmatched: 4. Germline assignment: CDR1 SGHRS and CDR2 YFSETQ. CDR3 region: CASSGTEGSPLHF. CDR3 nucleotide sequence: TGCGCCAGCAGCGGGACAGAGGGTTCACCCCTCCACTTT.